This T cell receptor (beta chain) derives from a study of T cells after yellow fever vaccination. From germline, CDR1 is SGHAT and CDR2 FQNNGV. The CDR3 loop spans 13 amino acids. V lost 4 bases and J lost 4, with 11 bases in between. Regarding this clonotype: Its antigen is unidentified.

Study outcomes and limitations: Clonotypes found in both CD4 and CD8 compartments made up a small share. Most clones from primary vaccination were detected again post-booster (about 95% CD4, around 90% CD8).

5'RACE template switching produced TCR cDNA carrying a universal primer site and UMIs. TCRdb reprocessed the 5' RACE reads via MiXCR and lists one record per CDR3 protein. This sample has a few hundred thousand distinct CDR3 sequences; 6.8% occur once, and the top ten carry 15% to 20%. Sample: PBMCs, taken about 49 days after the first yellow fever vaccination. This sequence originates from a young man who received the YFV17D yellow fever vaccine. The gene calls are TRBV11-2 and TRBJ2-7; D not resolved. CDR3 region: CASSSPRQYEQYV. The CDR3 nucleotides are TGTGCCAGCAGCTCACCGCGGCAGTACGAGCAGTACGTC.